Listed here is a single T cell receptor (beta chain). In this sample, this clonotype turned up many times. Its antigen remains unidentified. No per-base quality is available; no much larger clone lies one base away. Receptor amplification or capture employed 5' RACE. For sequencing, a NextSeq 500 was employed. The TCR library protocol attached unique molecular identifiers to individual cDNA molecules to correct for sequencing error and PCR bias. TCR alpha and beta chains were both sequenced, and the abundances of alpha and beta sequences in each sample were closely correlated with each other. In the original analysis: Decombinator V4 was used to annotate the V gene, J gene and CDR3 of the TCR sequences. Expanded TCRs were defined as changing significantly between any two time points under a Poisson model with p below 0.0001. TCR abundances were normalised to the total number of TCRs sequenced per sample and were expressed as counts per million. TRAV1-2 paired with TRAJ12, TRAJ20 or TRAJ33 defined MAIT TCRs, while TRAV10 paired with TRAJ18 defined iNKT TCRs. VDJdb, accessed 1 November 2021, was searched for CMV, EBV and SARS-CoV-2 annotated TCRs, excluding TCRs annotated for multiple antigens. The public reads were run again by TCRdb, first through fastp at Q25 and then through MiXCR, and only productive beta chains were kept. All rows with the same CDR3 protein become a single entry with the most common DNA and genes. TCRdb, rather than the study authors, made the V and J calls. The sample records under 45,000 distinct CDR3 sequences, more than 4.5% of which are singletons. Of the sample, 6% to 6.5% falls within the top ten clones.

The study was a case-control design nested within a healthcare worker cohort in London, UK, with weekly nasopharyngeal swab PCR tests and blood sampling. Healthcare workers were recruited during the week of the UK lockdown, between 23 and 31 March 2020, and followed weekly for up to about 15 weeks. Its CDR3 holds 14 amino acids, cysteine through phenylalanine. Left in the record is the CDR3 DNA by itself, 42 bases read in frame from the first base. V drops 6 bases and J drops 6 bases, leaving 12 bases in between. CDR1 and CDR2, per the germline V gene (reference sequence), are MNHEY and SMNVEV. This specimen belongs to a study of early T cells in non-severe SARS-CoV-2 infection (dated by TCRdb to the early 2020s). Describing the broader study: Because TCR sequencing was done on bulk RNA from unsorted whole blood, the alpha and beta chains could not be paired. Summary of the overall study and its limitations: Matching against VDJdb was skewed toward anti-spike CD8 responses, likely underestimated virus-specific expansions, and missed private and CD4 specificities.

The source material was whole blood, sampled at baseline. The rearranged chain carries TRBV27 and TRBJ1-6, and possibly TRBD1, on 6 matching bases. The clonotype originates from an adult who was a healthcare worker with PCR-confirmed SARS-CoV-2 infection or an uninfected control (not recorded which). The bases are TGTGCCAGCAGACGGACAGAGGGTAATTCACCCCTCCACTTT. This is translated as CASRRTEGNSPLHF.